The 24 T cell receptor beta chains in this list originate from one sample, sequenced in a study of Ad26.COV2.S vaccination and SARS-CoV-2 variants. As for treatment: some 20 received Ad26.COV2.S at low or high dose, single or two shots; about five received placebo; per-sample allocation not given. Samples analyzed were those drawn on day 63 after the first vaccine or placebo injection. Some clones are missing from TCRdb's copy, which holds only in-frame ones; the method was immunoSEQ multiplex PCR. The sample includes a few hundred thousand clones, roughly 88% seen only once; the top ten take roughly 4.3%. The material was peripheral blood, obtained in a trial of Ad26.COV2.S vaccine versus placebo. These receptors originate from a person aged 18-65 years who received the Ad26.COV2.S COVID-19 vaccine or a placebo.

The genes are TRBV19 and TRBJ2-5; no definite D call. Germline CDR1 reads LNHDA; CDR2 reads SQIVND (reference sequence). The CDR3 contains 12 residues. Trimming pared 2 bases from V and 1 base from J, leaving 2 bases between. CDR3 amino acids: CASSILQETQYF. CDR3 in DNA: TGTGCCAGTAGTATACTCCAAGAGACCCAGTACTTC.

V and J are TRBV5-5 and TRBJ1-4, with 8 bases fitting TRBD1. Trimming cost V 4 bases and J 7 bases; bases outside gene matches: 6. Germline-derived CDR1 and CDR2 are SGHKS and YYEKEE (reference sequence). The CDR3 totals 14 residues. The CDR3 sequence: CASSKTGGGEKLFF. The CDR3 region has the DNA TGTGCCAGCAGCAAAACAGGGGGTGGTGAAAAACTGTTTTTT.

Here the CDR3 reads CASSIAGVRDNEQFF. CDR3 nucleotides: TGTGCCAGTAGTATTGCGGGAGTAAGGGACAATGAGCAGTTCTTC. The chain has TRBV19 and TRBJ2-1; TRBD2 matches at 7 bases. Germline values: CDR1 LNHDA, CDR2 SQIVND (reference sequence). The CDR3 contains 15 residues. Trimming cost V 3 bases and J 5 bases; bases outside gene matches: 7.

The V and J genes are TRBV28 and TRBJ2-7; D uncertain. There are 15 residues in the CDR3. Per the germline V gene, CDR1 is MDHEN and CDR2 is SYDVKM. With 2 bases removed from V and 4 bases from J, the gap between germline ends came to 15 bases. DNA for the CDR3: TGTGCCAGCAGTTTAGCAGCCCAAAGGGTGTACGAGCAGTACTTC. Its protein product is CASSLAAQRVYEQYF.

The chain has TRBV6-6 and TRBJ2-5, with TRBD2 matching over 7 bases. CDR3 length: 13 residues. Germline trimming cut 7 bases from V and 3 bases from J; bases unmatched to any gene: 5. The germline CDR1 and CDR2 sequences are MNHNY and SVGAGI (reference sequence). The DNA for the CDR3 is TGTGCCAGCACCGTAGCGGGTGAAGAGACCCAGTACTTC. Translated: CASTVAGEETQYF.

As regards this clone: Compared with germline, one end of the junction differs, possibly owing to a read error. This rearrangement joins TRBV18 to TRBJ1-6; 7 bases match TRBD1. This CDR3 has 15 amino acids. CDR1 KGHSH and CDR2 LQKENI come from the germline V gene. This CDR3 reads CASSPQGSGNSPLHF. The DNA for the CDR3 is TGTGCCAGCTCTCCACAGGGGAGCGGTAATTCACCCCTCCACTTT.

As DNA, the CDR3 is TGTGCCAGTAGTATACGGGTCGACTCCTACGAGCAGTACTTC. This sequence encodes CASSIRVDSYEQYF. J is TRBJ2-7 and V is TRBV19, with no clear D. In germline, CDR1 is LNHDA, CDR2 SQIVND (reference sequence). CDR3 length: 14 residues. Trimming took off 2 bases at V and 0 bases at J, with 8 bases between the two ends.

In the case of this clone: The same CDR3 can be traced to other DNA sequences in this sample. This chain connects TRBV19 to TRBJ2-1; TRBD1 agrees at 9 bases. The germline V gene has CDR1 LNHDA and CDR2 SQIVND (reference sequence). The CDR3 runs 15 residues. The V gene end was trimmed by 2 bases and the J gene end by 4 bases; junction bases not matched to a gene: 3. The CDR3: CASSIRGQGYNEQFF. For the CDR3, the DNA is TGTGCCAGTAGTATAAGGGGACAGGGTTACAATGAGCAGTTCTTC.

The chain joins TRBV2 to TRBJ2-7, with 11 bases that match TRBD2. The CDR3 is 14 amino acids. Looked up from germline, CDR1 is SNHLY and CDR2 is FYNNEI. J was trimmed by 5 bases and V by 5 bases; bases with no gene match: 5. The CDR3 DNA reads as TGTGCCAGCAGTTCACTAGCGGGAGTCGACGAGCAGTACTTC. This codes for CASSSLAGVDEQYF.

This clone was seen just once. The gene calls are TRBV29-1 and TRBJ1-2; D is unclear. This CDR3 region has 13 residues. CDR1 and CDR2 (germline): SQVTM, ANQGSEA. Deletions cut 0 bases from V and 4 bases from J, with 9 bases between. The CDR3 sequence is CSVEEGLVYGYTF. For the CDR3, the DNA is TGCAGCGTTGAAGAGGGTTTGGTCTATGGCTACACCTTC.

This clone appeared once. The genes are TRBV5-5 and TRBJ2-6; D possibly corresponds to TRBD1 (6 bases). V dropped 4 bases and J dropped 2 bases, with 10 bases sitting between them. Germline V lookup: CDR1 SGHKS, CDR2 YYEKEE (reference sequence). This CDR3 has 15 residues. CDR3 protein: CASSLTGTGANVLTF. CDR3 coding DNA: TGTGCCAGCAGCCTAACAGGGACTGGGGCCAACGTCCTGACTTTC. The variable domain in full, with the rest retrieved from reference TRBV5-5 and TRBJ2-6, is DAGVTQSPTHLIKTRGQQVTLRCSPISGHKSVSWYQQVLGQGPQFIFQYYEKEERGRGNFPDRFSARQFPNYSSELNVNALLLGDSALYLCASSLTGTGANVLTFGAGSRLTVL.

CDR3: CASSYSQAGGWETQYF. CDR3 in DNA: TGTGCCAGCAGTTACTCCCAGGCAGGGGGATGGGAGACCCAGTACTTC. The chain combines TRBV6-2 or TRBV6-3 with TRBJ2-5; 7 bases are shared with TRBD1. J gave up 5 bases and V 0 bases, and 9 bases lay outside the gene matches. Per germline, CDR1 MNHEY and CDR2 SVGEGT. This CDR3 has 16 residues.

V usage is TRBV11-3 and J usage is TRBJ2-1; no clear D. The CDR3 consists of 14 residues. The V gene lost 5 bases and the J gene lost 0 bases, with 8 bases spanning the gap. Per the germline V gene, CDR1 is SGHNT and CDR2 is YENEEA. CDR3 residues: CASSHSSSYNEQFF. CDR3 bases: TGTGCCAGCAGCCATAGTTCCTCCTACAATGAGCAGTTCTTC. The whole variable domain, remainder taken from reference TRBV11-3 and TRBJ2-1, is EAGVVQSPRYKIIEKKQPVAFWCNPISGHNTLYWYLQNLGQGPELLIRYENEEAVDDSQLPKDRFSAERLKGVDSTLKIQPAELGDSAVYLCASSHSSSYNEQFFGPGTRLTVL.

The CDR3 nucleotides read TGTGCCACCAGCAGACAGGGTATAGAAGAGACCCAGTACTTC. Protein product: CATSRQGIEETQYF. The chain combines TRBV15 with TRBJ2-5; maybe TRBD1 (5 bases). From germline, CDR1 is LNHNV and CDR2 YYDKDF (reference sequence). Between the trimmed V and J ends, which lost 2 bases and 3 bases, there was a span of 10 bases. The CDR3 loop spans 14 amino acids.

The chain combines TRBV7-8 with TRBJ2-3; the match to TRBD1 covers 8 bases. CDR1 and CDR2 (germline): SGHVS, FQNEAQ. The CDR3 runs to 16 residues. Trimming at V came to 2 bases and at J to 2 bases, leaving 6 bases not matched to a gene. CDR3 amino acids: CASSLSTGGDTDTQYF. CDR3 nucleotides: TGTGCCAGCAGCTTATCAACAGGGGGTGACACAGATACGCAGTATTTT. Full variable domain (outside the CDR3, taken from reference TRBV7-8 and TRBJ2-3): GAGVSQSPRYKVAKRGQDVALRCDPISGHVSLFWYQQALGQGPEFLTYFQNEAQLDKSGLPSDRFFAERPEGSVSTLKIQRTQQEDSAVYLCASSLSTGGDTDTQYFGPGTRLTVL.

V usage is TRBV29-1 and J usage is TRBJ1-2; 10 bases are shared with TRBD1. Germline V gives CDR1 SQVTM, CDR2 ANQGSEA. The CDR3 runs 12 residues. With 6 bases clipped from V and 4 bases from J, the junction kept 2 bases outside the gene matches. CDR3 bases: TGCAGCGTGGGGGACAGGGGCTATGGCTACACCTTC. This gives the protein CSVGDRGYGYTF.

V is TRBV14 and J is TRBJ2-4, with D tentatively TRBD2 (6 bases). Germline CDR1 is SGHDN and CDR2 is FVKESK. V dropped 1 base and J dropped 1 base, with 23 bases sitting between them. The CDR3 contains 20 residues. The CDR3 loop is CASSQAKAWGDKLAKNIQYF. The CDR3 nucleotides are TGTGCCAGCAGCCAAGCCAAGGCATGGGGGGATAAGTTGGCCAAAAACATTCAGTACTTC.

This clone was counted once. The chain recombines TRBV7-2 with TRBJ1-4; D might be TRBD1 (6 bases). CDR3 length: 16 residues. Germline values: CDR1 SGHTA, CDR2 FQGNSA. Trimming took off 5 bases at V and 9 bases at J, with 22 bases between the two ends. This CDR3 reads CASSPGQLVRFQKLFF. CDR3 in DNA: TGTGCCAGCAGCCCCGGACAGCTTGTGCGTTTCCAAAAACTGTTTTTT.

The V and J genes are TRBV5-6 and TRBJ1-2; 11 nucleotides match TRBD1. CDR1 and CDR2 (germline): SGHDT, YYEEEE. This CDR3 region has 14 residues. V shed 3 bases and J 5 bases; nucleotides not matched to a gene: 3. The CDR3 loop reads CASSWDRGDYGYTF. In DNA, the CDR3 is TGTGCCAGCAGCTGGGACAGGGGGGATTATGGCTACACCTTC.

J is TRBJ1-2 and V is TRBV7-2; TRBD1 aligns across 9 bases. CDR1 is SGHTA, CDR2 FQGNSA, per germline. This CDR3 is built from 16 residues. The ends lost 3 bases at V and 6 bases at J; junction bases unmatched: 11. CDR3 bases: TGTGCCAGCAGCTTGCGAACGGGACAGGGAATGCATGGCTACACCTTC. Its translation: CASSLRTGQGMHGYTF.

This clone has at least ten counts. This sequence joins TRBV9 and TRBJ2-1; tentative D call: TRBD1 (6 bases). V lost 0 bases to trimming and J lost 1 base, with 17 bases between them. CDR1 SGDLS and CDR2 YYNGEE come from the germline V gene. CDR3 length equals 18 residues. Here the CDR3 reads CASSVALGAGESYNEQFF. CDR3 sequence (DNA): TGTGCCAGCAGCGTAGCCCTCGGGGCAGGGGAATCCTACAATGAGCAGTTCTTC.

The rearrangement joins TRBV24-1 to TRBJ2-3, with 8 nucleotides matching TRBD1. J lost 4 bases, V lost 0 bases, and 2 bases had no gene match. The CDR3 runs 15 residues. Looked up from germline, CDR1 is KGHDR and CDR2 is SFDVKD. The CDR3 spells CATSDLGQGPDTQYF. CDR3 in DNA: TGTGCCACCAGTGATTTGGGACAGGGCCCAGATACGCAGTATTTT.

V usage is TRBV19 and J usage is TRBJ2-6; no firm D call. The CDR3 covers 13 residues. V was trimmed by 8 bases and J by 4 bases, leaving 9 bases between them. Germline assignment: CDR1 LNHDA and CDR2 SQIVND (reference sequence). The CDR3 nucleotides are TGTGCCAGTCACCCAGCGGGGGCCAACGTCCTGACTTTC. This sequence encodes CASHPAGANVLTF.

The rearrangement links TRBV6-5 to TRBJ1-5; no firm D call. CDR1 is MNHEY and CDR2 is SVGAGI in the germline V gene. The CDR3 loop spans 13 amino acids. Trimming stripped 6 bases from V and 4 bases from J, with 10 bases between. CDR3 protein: CASSVTVNQPQHF. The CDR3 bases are TGTGCCAGCAGCGTTACGGTTAATCAGCCCCAGCATTTT.